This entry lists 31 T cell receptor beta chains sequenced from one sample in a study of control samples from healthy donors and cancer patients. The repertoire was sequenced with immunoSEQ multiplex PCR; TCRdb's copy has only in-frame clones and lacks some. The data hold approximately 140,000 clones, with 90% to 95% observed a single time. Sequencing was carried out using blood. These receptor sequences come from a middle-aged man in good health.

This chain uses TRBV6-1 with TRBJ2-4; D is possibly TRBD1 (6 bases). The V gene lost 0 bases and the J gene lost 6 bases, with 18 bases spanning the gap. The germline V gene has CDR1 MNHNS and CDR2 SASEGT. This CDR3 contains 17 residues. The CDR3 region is CASSEAYGLDRSNIQYF. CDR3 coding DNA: TGTGCCAGCAGTGAAGCGTATGGACTGGACAGATCAAACATTCAGTACTTC.

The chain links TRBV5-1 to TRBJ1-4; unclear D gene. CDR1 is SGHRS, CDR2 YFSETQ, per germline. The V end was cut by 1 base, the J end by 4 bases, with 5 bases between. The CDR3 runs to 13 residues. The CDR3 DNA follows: TGCGCCAGCAGCTTGTGGCTTAATGAAAAACTGTTTTTT. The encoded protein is CASSLWLNEKLFF.

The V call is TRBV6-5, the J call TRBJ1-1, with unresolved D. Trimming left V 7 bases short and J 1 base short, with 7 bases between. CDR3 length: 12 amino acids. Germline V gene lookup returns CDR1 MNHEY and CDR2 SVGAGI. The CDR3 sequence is CASTWKNTEAFF. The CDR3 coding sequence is TGTGCCAGCACCTGGAAGAACACTGAAGCTTTCTTT.

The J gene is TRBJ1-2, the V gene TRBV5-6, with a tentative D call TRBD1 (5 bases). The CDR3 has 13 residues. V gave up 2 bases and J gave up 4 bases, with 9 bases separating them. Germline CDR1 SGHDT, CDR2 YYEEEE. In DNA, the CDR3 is TGTGCCAGCAGCTTACAGGATCCCTATGGCTACACCTTC. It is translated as CASSLQDPYGYTF.

The CDR3 protein is CASSYSRTGGTGELFF. CDR3 nucleotide sequence: TGTGCCAGCAGTTACTCGCGGACAGGGGGCACCGGGGAGCTGTTTTTT. The rearrangement links TRBV6-5 to TRBJ2-2; TRBD1 agrees at 10 bases. Germline V gives CDR1 MNHEY, CDR2 SVGAGI. The CDR3 covers 16 residues. The junction had 2 bases not matched to a gene; V was cut back by 0 bases and J by 4 bases.

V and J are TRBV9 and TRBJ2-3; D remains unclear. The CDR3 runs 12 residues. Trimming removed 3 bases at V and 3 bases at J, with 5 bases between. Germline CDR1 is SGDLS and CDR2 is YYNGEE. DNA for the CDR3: TGTGCCAGCAGCGGAATTACAGATACGCAGTATTTT. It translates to CASSGITDTQYF.

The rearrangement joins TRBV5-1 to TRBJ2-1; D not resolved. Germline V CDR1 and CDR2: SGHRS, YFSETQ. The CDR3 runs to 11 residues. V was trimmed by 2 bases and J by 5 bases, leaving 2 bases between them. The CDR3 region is CASSFNNEQFF. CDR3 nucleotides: TGCGCCAGCAGCTTTAACAATGAGCAGTTCTTC. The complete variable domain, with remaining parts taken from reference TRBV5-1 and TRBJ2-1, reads KAGVTQTPRYLIKTRGQQVTLSCSPISGHRSVSWYQQTPGQGLQFLFEYFSETQRNKGNFPGRFSGRQFSNSRSEMNVSTLELGDSALYLCASSFNNEQFFGPGTRLTVL.

The CDR3 sequence: CASSASGDSNQPQHF. DNA of the CDR3: TGTGCCAGCAGTGCCTCAGGGGATAGCAATCAGCCCCAGCATTTT. The chain combines TRBV6-4 with TRBJ1-5; D perhaps matches TRBD1 (6 bases). V dropped 4 bases and J dropped 0 bases, with 10 bases sitting between them. The CDR3 is made up of 15 amino acids. CDR1 is MRHNA, CDR2 SNTAGT, per germline.

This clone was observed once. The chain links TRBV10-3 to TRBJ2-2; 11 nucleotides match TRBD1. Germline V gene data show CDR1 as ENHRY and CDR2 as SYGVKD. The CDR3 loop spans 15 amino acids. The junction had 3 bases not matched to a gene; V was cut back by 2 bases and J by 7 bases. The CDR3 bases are TGTGCCATCAGTGAGAAGGGACAGGGGGGCGGGGAGCTGTTTTTT. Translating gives CAISEKGQGGGELFF.

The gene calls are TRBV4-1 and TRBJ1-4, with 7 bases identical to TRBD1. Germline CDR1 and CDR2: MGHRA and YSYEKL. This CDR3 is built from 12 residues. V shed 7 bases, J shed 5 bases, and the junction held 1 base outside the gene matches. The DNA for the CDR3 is TGCGCCAGCACGGACAGGAATGAAAAACTGTTTTTT. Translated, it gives CASTDRNEKLFF.

The CDR3 reads CATQVGNSPLHF. In DNA, the CDR3 is TGTGCGACACAGGTGGGCAATTCACCCCTCCACTTT. This chain uses TRBV7-2 with TRBJ1-6; possibly TRBD1 for D (5 bases). The CDR3 is 12 amino acids. The germline gives CDR1 SGHTA, CDR2 FQGNSA.

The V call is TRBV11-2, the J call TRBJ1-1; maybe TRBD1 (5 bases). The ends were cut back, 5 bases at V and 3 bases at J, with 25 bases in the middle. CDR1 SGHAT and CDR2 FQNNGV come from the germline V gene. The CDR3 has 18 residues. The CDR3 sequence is CASSPTSMGSEGYTEAFF. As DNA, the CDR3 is TGTGCCAGCAGCCCGACGTCCATGGGCAGCGAGGGGTACACTGAAGCTTTCTTT.

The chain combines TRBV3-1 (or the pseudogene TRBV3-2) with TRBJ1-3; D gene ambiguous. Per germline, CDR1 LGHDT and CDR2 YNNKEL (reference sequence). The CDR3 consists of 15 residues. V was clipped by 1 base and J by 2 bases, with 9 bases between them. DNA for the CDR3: TGTGCCAGCAGCCAAGTTCATGGTGCTGGAAACACCATATATTTT. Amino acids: CASSQVHGAGNTIYF.

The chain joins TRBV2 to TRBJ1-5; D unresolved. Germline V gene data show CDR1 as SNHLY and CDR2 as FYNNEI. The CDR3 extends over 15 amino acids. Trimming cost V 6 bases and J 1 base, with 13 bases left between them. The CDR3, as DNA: TGTGCCAGCAGACCATTGGGGATAAGCAATCAGCCCCAGCATTTT. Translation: CASRPLGISNQPQHF.

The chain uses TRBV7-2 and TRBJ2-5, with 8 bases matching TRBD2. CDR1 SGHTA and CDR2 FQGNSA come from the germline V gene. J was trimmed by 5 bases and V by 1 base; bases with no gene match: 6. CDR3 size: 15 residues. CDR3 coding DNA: TGTGCCAGCAGCTTAGGGAGCGGGAGAGGGGAGACCCAGTACTTC. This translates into CASSLGSGRGETQYF.

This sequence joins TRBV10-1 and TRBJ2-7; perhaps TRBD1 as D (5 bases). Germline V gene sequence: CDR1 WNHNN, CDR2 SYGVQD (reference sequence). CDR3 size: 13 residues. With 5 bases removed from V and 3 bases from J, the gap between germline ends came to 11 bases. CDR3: CASSSGQGYEQYF. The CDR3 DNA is TGCGCCAGCAGTTCCGGGCAGGGCTACGAGCAGTACTTC.

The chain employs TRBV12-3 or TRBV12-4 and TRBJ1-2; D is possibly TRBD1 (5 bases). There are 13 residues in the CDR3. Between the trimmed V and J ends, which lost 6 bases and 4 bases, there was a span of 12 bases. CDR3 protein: CASRPTASYGYTF. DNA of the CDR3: TGTGCCAGCAGGCCGACAGCATCCTATGGCTACACCTTC.

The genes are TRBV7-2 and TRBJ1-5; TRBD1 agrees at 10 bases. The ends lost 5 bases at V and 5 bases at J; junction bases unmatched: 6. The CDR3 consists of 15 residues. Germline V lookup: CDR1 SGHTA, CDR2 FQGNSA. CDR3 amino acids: CASSLSGTGDQPQHF. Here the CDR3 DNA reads TGTGCCAGCAGCCTATCGGGGACAGGGGATCAGCCCCAGCATTTT.

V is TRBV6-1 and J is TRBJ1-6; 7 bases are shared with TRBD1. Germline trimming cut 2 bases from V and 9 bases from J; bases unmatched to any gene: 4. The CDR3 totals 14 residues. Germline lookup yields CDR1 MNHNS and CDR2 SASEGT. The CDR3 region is CASSESTGVSPLHF. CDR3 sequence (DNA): TGTGCCAGCAGTGAATCAACAGGGGTTTCACCCCTCCACTTT.

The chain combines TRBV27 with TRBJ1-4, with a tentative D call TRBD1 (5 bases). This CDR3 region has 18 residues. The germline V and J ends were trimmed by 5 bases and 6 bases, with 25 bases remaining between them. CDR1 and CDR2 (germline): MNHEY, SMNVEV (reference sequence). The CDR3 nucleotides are TGTGCCAGCAGTCGAAACCCCTATTCGACGGGGGATGATGAAAAACTGTTTTTT. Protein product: CASSRNPYSTGDDEKLFF.

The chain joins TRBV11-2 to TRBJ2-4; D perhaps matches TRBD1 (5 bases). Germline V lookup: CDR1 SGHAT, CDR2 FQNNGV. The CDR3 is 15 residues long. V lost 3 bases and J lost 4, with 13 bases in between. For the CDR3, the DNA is TGTGCCAGCAGCTTTGCACAGGTTGGGAAAAACATTCAGTACTTC. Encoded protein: CASSFAQVGKNIQYF.

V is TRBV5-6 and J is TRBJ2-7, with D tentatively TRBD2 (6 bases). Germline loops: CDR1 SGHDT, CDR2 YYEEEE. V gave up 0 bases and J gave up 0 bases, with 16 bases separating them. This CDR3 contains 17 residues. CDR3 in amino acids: CASSLEFSGTFSYEQYF. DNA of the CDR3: TGTGCCAGCAGCTTGGAATTCTCTGGGACTTTCTCCTACGAGCAGTACTTC.

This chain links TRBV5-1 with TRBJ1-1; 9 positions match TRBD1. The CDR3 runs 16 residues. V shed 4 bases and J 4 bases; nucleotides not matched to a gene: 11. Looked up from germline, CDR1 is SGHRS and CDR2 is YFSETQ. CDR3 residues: CASSQKKTGGTTEAFF. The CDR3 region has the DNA TGCGCCAGCAGCCAAAAAAAGACAGGGGGTACCACTGAAGCTTTCTTT.

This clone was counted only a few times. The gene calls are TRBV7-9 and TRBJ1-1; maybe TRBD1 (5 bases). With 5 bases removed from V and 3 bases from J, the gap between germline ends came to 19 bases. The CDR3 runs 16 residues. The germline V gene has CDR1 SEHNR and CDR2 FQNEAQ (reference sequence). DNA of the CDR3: TGTGCCAGCAGCCCAATGCCCCGGCAGGGTTACACTGAAGCTTTCTTT. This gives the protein CASSPMPRQGYTEAFF.

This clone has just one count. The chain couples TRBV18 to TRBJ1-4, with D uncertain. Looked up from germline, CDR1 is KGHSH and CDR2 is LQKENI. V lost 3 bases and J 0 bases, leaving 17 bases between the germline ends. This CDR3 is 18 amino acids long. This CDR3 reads CASSPLPIVPATNEKLFF. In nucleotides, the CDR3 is TGTGCCAGCTCACCGTTACCAATCGTCCCGGCAACTAATGAAAAACTGTTTTTT.

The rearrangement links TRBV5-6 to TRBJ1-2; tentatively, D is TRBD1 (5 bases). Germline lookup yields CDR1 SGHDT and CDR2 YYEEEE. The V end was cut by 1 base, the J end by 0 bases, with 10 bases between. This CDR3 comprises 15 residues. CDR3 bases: TGTGCCAGCAGCTTGATGGGGGTGGCTAACTATGGCTACACCTTC. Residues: CASSLMGVANYGYTF.

The CDR3, as DNA: TGTGCCAGCAGCCTCCCCGGACCTAGCAATCAGCCCCAGCATTTT. Translated: CASSLPGPSNQPQHF. The J gene is TRBJ1-5, the V gene TRBV14; no clear D. CDR1 and CDR2 (germline): SGHDN, FVKESK. CDR3 size: 15 residues. Between the trimmed V and J ends, which lost 4 bases and 0 bases, there was a span of 10 bases.

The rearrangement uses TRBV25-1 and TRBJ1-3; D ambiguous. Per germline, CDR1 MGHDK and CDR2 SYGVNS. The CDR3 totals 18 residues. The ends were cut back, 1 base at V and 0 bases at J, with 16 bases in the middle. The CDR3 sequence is CASSESRTRRGSGNTIYF. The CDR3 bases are TGTGCCAGCAGTGAATCGAGAACTCGACGCGGCTCTGGAAACACCATATATTTT.

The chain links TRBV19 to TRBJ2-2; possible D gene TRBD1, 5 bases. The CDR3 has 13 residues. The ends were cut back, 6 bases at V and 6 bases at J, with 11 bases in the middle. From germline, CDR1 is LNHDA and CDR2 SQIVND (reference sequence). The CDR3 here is CASRLTEAGELFF. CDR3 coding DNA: TGTGCCAGTAGACTGACAGAGGCCGGGGAGCTGTTTTTT.

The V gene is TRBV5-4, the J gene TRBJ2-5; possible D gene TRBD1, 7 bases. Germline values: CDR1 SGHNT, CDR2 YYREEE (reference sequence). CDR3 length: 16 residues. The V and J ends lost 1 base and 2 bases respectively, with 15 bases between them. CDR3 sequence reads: CASSLSQEGAQETQYF. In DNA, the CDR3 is TGTGCCAGCAGCTTGTCTCAGGAGGGGGCTCAAGAGACCCAGTACTTC.

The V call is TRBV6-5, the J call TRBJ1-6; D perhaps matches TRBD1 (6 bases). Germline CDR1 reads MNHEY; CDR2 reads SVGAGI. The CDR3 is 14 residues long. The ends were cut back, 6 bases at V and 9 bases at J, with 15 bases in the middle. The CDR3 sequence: CASRTQRGGSPLHF. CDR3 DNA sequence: TGTGCCAGCAGAACCCAACGAGGGGGTTCACCCCTCCACTTT.